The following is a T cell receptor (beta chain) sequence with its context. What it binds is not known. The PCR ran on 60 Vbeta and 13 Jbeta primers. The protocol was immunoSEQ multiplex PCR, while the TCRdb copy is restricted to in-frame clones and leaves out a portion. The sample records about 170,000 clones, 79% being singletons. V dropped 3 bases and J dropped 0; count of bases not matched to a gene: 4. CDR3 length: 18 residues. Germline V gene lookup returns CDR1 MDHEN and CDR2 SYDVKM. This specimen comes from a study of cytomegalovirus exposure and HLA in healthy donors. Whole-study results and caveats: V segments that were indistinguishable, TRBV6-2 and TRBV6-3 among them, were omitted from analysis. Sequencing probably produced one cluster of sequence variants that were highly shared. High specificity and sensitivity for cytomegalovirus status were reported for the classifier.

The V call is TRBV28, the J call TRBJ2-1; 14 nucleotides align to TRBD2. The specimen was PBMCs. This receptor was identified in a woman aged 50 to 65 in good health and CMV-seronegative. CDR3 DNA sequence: TGTGCCAGCAGTTTTTGGACTAGCGGGGGGAGCTCCTACAATGAGCAGTTCTTC. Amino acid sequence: CASSFWTSGGSSYNEQFF.